This entry features one T cell receptor beta chain sequence. Antigen specificity is unknown. Using its own MiXCR run on the 5' RACE reads, TCRdb lists one record per CDR3 protein. The sample yields some 500,000 distinct CDR3 sequences, about 14% seen once. The sample belongs to a study of identical twins. Study-wide results and caveats: While abundant cord blood beta clonotypes carried fewer insertions, memory repertoires showed no such pattern. Sequences that were out-of-frame, alpha and twin-shared displayed an excess of low generation probability.

All of the donors were Caucasians in good health. The CDR3 is 17 residues long. The germline gives CDR1 SGHDN, CDR2 FVKESK. V dropped 1 base and J dropped 5; count of bases not matched to a gene: 13. This sample was also put to use in a study of yellow fever vaccine responses in identical twins.

This receptor was identified in a woman in her late teens or twenties in good health. The sequencing input was CD4+ T cells sorted from blood. The gene calls are TRBV14 and TRBJ1-1; 7 bases match TRBD1. CDR3 coding DNA: TGTGCCAGCAGCCAAGGGGGGAACAGGGGCGCTTTTACTGAAGCTTTCTTT. Its translation is CASSQGGNRGAFTEAFF. Full variable domain (rest looked up from reference TRBV14 and TRBJ1-1): EAGVTQFPSHSVIEKGQTVTLRCDPISGHDNLYWYRRVMGKEIKFLLHFVKESKQDESGMPNNRFLAERTGGTYSTLKVQPAELEDSGVYFCASSQGGNRGAFTEAFFGQGTRLTVV.